The 5 T cell receptor beta chains below come from one sample, sequenced in a study of T cell repertoires in cytomegalovirus infection. TCRdb re-derived calls from the reads in MiXCR, one entry per CDR3 protein. The data hold hundreds of thousands of distinct CDR3 sequences, with approximately 42% observed a single time. These TCRs' antigens remain unknown. This sample comprised cultured PBMCs, obtained from culture after CMV antigen stimulation. These receptors all come from a human donor in good health (CMV status not recorded). Some clones in this sample may be carry-over from other donors' samples.

The genes are TRBV7-6 and TRBJ2-7; 8 positions match TRBD2. The CDR3 runs 16 residues. V gave up 4 bases and J gave up 1 base; unmatched junction bases: 9. Germline-derived CDR1 and CDR2 are SGHVS and FNYEAQ. In DNA form, the CDR3 reads TGTGCCAGCAGCTCGGCGGGGGGCCGGAGATCCTACGAGCAGTACTTC. Translated, it gives CASSSAGGRRSYEQYF.

The chain employs TRBV6-2 or TRBV6-3 and TRBJ1-5, with 10 bases identical to TRBD1. CDR3 size: 17 residues. From germline, CDR1 is MNHEY and CDR2 SVGEGT. V gave up 5 bases and J gave up 2 bases; unmatched junction bases: 9. The CDR3 DNA sequence: TGTGCCAGCAGTCCGCGGCGGGACAGGGGAGGCAATCAGCCCCAGCATTTT. It specifies CASSPRRDRGGNQPQHF.

The J gene is TRBJ2-4, the V gene TRBV5-1; unclear D gene. V shed 0 bases and J shed 8 bases, with 15 bases lying between them. Germline-derived CDR1 and CDR2 are SGHRS and YFSETQ. CDR3 length: 15 residues. In DNA, the CDR3 is TGCGCCAGCAGCTTGGCCCCCGGGCCTCGGGACATTCAGTACTTC. Protein product: CASSLAPGPRDIQYF.

In this sample, this clonotype turned up many times. The chain joins TRBV7-2 to TRBJ2-7, with 9 nucleotides matching TRBD1. Germline V gives CDR1 SGHTA, CDR2 FQGNSA. The junction had 4 bases not matched to a gene; V was cut back by 2 bases and J by 8 bases. The CDR3 sequence is 13 residues long. CDR3 loop: CASSLRTGDKQYF. CDR3 nucleotides: TGTGCCAGCAGCTTAAGGACAGGGGACAAGCAGTACTTC.

This clonotype has more than one count but fewer than ten. This rearrangement joins TRBV19 to TRBJ1-1; the D gene is possibly TRBD1 (5 bases). Trimming left V 5 bases short and J 4 bases short, with 17 bases between. The CDR3 sequence is 15 residues long. CDR1 and CDR2 from the germline V gene are LNHDA and SQIVND (reference sequence). The CDR3: CASSPLRDGVTEAFF. As DNA, the CDR3 is TGTGCCAGTAGTCCTCTCCGGGACGGGGTCACTGAAGCTTTCTTT.